Following are 16 T cell receptor beta chains from one sample sequenced in a study of cytomegalovirus exposure and HLA in healthy donors. The method was immunoSEQ multiplex PCR; TCRdb's version includes in-frame clones alone and lacks a portion of them. The profile shows a few hundred thousand clones, around 88% of them singletons. The material sequenced was PBMCs. These receptors all stem from a woman under 30 in good health and CMV-seronegative.

This clone has more than one count but fewer than ten. V usage is TRBV7-9 and J usage is TRBJ2-7; no clear D. V dropped 3 bases and J dropped 0 bases, with 9 bases sitting between them. Germline values: CDR1 SEHNR, CDR2 FQNEAQ (reference sequence). This CDR3 has 14 residues. CDR3 loop: CASSFARSSYEQYF. The DNA of the CDR3 is TGTGCCAGCAGCTTTGCCCGGTCCTCCTACGAGCAGTACTTC. The full variable domain, in which reference TRBV7-9 and TRBJ2-7 provide the parts outside the CDR3, is DTGVSQNPRHKITKRGQNVTFRCDPISEHNRLYWYRQTLGQGPEFLTYFQNEAQLEKSRLLSDRFSAERPKGSFSTLEIQRTEQGDSAMYLCASSFARSSYEQYFGPGTRLTVT.

This chain links TRBV19 with TRBJ2-1; D is unclear. The germline V gene has CDR1 LNHDA and CDR2 SQIVND (reference sequence). Trimming pared 3 bases from V and 4 bases from J, leaving 13 bases between. The CDR3 totals 15 residues. CDR3 in DNA: TGTGCCAGTAGTATTTTATTCCCAGAATACAATGAGCAGTTCTTC. Its protein product is CASSILFPEYNEQFF.

J is TRBJ1-1 and V is TRBV9; the D is unclear. The V and J ends lost 4 bases and 6 bases respectively, with 16 bases between them. This CDR3 has 14 residues. Looked up from germline, CDR1 is SGDLS and CDR2 is YYNGEE. The CDR3 is CASSPRFESPEAFF. As DNA, the CDR3 is TGTGCCAGCAGCCCTCGGTTCGAGAGTCCTGAAGCTTTCTTT.

This chain links TRBV5-4 with TRBJ2-2; 14 bases match TRBD2. This CDR3 contains 16 residues. Trimming took 4 bases from V and 7 from J; bases not matched to a gene: 6. CDR1 and CDR2 from the germline V gene are SGHNT and YYREEE (reference sequence). As DNA, the CDR3 is TGTGCCAGCAGCGGACTAGCGGGAGGTTTGGGCGGGGAGCTGTTTTTT. Translation: CASSGLAGGLGGELFF.

The rearrangement joins TRBV6-1 to TRBJ1-1; possible D gene TRBD1, 5 bases. Trimming cost V 2 bases and J 6 bases, with 13 bases left between them. The CDR3 covers 14 residues. Germline CDR1 MNHNS, CDR2 SASEGT. Here the CDR3 DNA reads TGTGCCAGCAGTGAACCCGGCAGGGCGCCTGAAGCTTTCTTT. Residues: CASSEPGRAPEAFF.

The chain couples TRBV9 to TRBJ2-5; D is perhaps TRBD2 (6 bases). CDR1 is SGDLS, CDR2 YYNGEE, per germline. V was trimmed by 3 bases and J by 5 bases, leaving 17 bases between them. The CDR3 spans 15 residues. CDR3 loop: CASSGSGSRLETQYF. CDR3 DNA sequence: TGTGCCAGCAGCGGTAGCGGCTCTCGTTTGGAGACCCAGTACTTC.

In its sample, this clone was seen a few times. The rearrangement uses TRBV10-3 and TRBJ2-2; TRBD2 aligns across 13 bases. There are 18 residues in the CDR3. V lost 6 bases, J lost 2 bases, and 9 bases stayed unmatched. Germline V gene lookup returns CDR1 ENHRY and CDR2 SYGVKD. CDR3 nucleotide sequence: TGTGCCATCAGCCCCGAAAGGGGACTAGCGGGAAACACCGGGGAGCTGTTTTTT. Amino acid sequence: CAISPERGLAGNTGELFF.

The gene calls are TRBV30 and TRBJ2-7; 8 bases line up with TRBD2. CDR3 size: 15 residues. CDR1 and CDR2 (germline): GTSNPN, SVGIG (reference sequence). V gave up 0 bases and J gave up 6 bases; unmatched junction bases: 10. The CDR3 sequence: CAWSVRRAGASEQYF. CDR3 DNA sequence: TGTGCCTGGAGTGTAAGGAGAGCGGGAGCCAGCGAGCAGTACTTC.

This clone was counted between two and nine times. The chain combines TRBV2 with TRBJ2-7; TRBD1 aligns across 7 bases. The CDR3 contains 14 residues. Trimming took 5 bases from V and 2 from J; bases not matched to a gene: 6. Per germline, CDR1 SNHLY and CDR2 FYNNEI. CDR3 residues: CASSPGDSTYEQYF. The CDR3 DNA reads TGTGCCAGCAGTCCCGGGGACAGCACCTACGAGCAGTACTTC.

This clone was counted a single time. The rearrangement joins TRBV7-6 to TRBJ2-7; 7 bases fit TRBD2. The V gene's germline CDR1 is SGHVS and CDR2 FNYEAQ. The CDR3 spans 15 residues. Trimming cost V 5 bases and J 3 bases; bases outside gene matches: 10. This CDR3 reads CASSQSTSTRYEQYF. In nucleotides, the CDR3 is TGTGCCAGCAGCCAATCGACTAGCACTCGCTACGAGCAGTACTTC.

As DNA, the CDR3 is TGTGCCAGCAGCTTACAGTCGAACACCGGGGAGCTGTTTTTT. Protein product: CASSLQSNTGELFF. The chain joins TRBV7-8 to TRBJ2-2; D remains ambiguous. V was pared by 2 bases and J by 0 bases, with 4 bases between. The CDR3 consists of 14 residues. The germline V gene has CDR1 SGHVS and CDR2 FQNEAQ.

The chain carries TRBV27 and TRBJ2-1; possibly TRBD1 for D (6 bases). The CDR3 extends over 13 amino acids. CDR1 is MNHEY and CDR2 is SMNVEV in the germline V gene (reference sequence). Trimming removed 5 bases from V and 8 bases from J, with 13 bases in between. The CDR3 here is CASSPQQGYEQFF. The CDR3 DNA reads as TGTGCCAGCAGTCCGCAACAGGGATATGAGCAGTTCTTC.

The count of this clone is one. V and J are TRBV7-9 and TRBJ2-1, with D unclear. The CDR3 length is 14 residues. V shed 1 base and J shed 4 bases, with 8 bases lying between them. Germline values: CDR1 SEHNR, CDR2 FQNEAQ (reference sequence). CDR3: CASSLGQIYNEQFF. In nucleotides, the CDR3 is TGTGCCAGCAGCTTAGGGCAGATTTACAATGAGCAGTTCTTC.

The chain recombines TRBV28 with TRBJ1-2; D is perhaps TRBD1 (6 bases). The CDR3 runs to 15 residues. Germline-derived CDR1 and CDR2 are MDHEN and SYDVKM. Deletions cut 3 bases from V and 3 bases from J, with 14 bases between. CDR3 coding DNA: TGTGCCAGCAGTTTCCAGAAACAGGGTCACTATGGCTACACCTTC. Residues: CASSFQKQGHYGYTF.

The chain has TRBV6-1 and TRBJ1-5; D possibly corresponds to TRBD1 (6 bases). CDR1 is MNHNS and CDR2 is SASEGT in the germline V gene. With 3 bases removed from V and 7 bases from J, the gap between germline ends came to 16 bases. This CDR3 region has 15 residues. This CDR3 reads CASSEATGLGQPQHF. The CDR3 DNA follows: TGTGCCAGCAGTGAGGCTACAGGGCTAGGGCAGCCCCAGCATTTT.

CDR3 sequence (DNA): TGTGCCAGCATCACCGGGACAGGGCGCCCCAGAGGAGCTTTCTTT. Translating gives CASITGTGRPRGAFF. The chain recombines TRBV28 with TRBJ1-1; 9 nucleotides match TRBD1. Germline lookup yields CDR1 MDHEN and CDR2 SYDVKM. V was pared by 7 bases and J by 10 bases, with 16 bases of the junction left unmatched. This CDR3 contains 15 residues.